Listed below are T cell receptor beta chains from one sample, sequenced in a study of blood T cell repertoires in COVID-19. Sequencing used immunoSEQ multiplex PCR; TCRdb keeps in-frame clones, though not all of them. The sample shows about 240,000 clones, roughly 87% of them seen only once. Sequencing was done on a sample of PBMCs or T cells enriched from blood (not recorded which). The receptors originated from a woman aged 30 to 39 with acute COVID-19. CDR3s leave out the opening cysteine and the closing phenylalanine or tryptophan. A D gene is named only where the DNA matches it firmly.

v_gene	d_gene	len	CDR3aa
TRBV12-3/TRBV12-4	.	10	ASSLGDNEQF
TRBV5-1	.	13	ASSLGQTTNEKLF
TRBV3-1/TRBV3-2	.	10	ASSQYQETQY
TRBV19	.	11	ASSPSGGGEQY
TRBV3-1/TRBV3-2	.	14	ASSQEPPYLRGEQF
TRBV19	.	14	ASSPLTHYSNQPQH
TRBV28	.	13	ASSLGAGHTDTQY
TRBV18	.	12	ASSPDTAQETQY
TRBV5-1	TRBD1	12	ASSTGQGTYEQY
TRBV4-1	TRBD1	11	ASRQGARNTIY
TRBV2	.	11	ASSETGNTEAF
TRBV6-1	.	11	ASSENPADTQY
TRBV5-4	TRBD1	14	ASSLSFQGAPETQY
TRBV10-3	.	11	AISEQTPQGYT
TRBV3-1/TRBV3-2	.	12	ASTLHRDTGELF
TRBV9	.	9	ASSTSDEQF
TRBV19	.	13	ASSIGARTDYGYT
TRBV30	TRBD1	12	AWSGDRGHYEQY
TRBV19	.	12	ASSFLEGTGELF
TRBV4-1	.	16	ASSQGGGRRGANYGYT
TRBV5-1	.	11	ASHVSLNSPLH
TRBV6-5	TRBD1	12	ASTTGATNEKLF
TRBV14	.	12	ASSSAISAGTQY
TRBV7-2	.	14	ASSLEGSGGARTQY
TRBV19	.	12	ASTPGIAGYGYT
TRBV7-6	.	13	ASSLDRVFDNEQF
TRBV14	.	13	ASSPRLAGYYGYT
TRBV19	TRBD1	13	ASSRPGQGGTEAF
TRBV6-5	TRBD2	12	ANVPGTSVNEQF
TRBV4-1	.	11	ASSQGQYAEAF
TRBV5-1	.	12	ASSFVGRAYEQY
TRBV30	.	12	AWSRITGSGGYT
TRBV18	.	11	ASSEMQDQPQH
TRBV19	TRBD1	12	ASSEQGVGGELF
TRBV29-1	.	12	SVGELVGNQPQH
TRBV9	.	13	ASSVGQGGGETQY
TRBV6-5	.	12	ASSGVPSGNTIY
TRBV3-1/TRBV3-2	.	12	ASRKKGQGYEQY
TRBV5-1	TRBD2	16	ASSSPSRLAGGIETQY
TRBV27	TRBD1	14	ASSPTKGAGGTEAF
TRBV4-1	.	17	ASSQDLTGSTATNEKLF
TRBV15	TRBD2	14	ATSRVLAGGTDTQY
TRBV10-3	.	13	AISEGTRGRNIQY
TRBV7-8	TRBD1	13	ASSPRTGQNTEAF
TRBV5-1	TRBD1	11	ASSLWDSYEQY
TRBV5-6	TRBD1	12	ASRRQGAVYEQY
TRBV4-1	TRBD1	13	ASTQTGGERDGYT
TRBV5-1	.	12	ASSPDSQNYGYT
TRBV4-1	TRBD2	13	ASSQVGGGRYEQY
TRBV4-1	TRBD1	12	ASSEGQANYGYT
TRBV3-1/TRBV3-2	.	15	ASSQGWSIQSHDGYT
TRBV13	TRBD1	16	ASSLTGTGGLWNTEAF
TRBV19	TRBD1	13	ASSLQGRDTGELF
TRBV7-9	TRBD1	12	ASSQDRGDYGYT
TRBV6-2/TRBV6-3	.	13	ASSYSGLEEETQY
TRBV7-9	TRBD1	13	ASSLGQGAVETQY
TRBV2	TRBD1	15	ATGMGQGGGSNQPQH
TRBV28	TRBD1	12	ASSFRQGISPLH
TRBV29-1	TRBD1	12	SVAGQGAGQPQH